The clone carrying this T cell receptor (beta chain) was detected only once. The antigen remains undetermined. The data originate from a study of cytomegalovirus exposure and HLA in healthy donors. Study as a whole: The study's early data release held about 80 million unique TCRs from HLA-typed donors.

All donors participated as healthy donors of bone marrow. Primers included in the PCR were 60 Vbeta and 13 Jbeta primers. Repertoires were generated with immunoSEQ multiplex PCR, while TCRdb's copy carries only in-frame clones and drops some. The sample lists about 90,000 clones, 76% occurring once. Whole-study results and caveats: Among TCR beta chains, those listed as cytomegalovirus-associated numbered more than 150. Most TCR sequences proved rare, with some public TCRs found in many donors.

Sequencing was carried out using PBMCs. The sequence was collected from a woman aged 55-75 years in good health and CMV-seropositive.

CDR3 amino acids: CASSLAGHSGNTIYF. CDR3 coding DNA: TGTGCCAGCAGTTTAGCAGGCCACTCTGGAAACACCATATATTTT. The chain recombines TRBV27 with TRBJ1-3; unclear D gene. Trimming took 2 bases from V and 0 from J, leaving 8 bases between them. This CDR3 region has 15 residues. Germline V gene lookup returns CDR1 MNHEY and CDR2 SMNVEV (reference sequence).